Here is one T cell receptor beta chain with its context. It has no known antigen specificity. Qualities for individual bases were not recorded, and no much larger clone is one base off. In light of the paper, this sample's treatment or condition label describes: allogeneic hematopoietic cell transplantation with graft depleted of TCRalphabeta T cells and CD19 B cells. The transplant recipients were children given TCRalphabeta/CD19-depleted allogeneic hematopoietic cell grafts. This entry belongs to a study of T-cell reconstitution after alpha-beta-depleted transplantation in children (dated by TCRdb to 2016 to 2018). Study-level background: T-cell immune reconstitution after TCRalphabeta/CD19-depleted allogeneic hematopoietic cell transplantation in children was quantitatively tracked in the study by means of TCR repertoire profiling. Study-wide conclusions, independent of this receptor: The apparently early alphabetaT-cell count recovery about two months after transplant was reportedly dependent on only several hundred rapidly expanded clones derived from non-depleted graft cells. In some patients, high TCRbeta diversity at day 60 was attributed to recipient T cells and intrathymic progenitors that had survived conditioning. Hyperexpanded clone frequencies declined over subsequent months; after one year, T-cell counts and TCRbeta diversity were mostly attributed to newly produced T cells.

Libraries came from PCR. For sequencing, an Illumina HiSeq 2500 was employed. TCR libraries were prepared with molecular barcoding, using unique molecular identifiers to normalize TCRbeta repertoire quantification. The public reads were run again by TCRdb, first through fastp at Q25 and then through MiXCR, and only productive beta chains were kept. Duplicate CDR3 protein sequences are folded into a single record with the most common DNA and genes. Here the sample has roughly 570,000 distinct CDR3 sequences; approximately 30% occur a single time. Jointly, the top ten make up under 45% of the sample. There are 17 amino acids in the CDR3, from cysteine to phenylalanine inclusive. The CDR3 DNA has 51 bases and is translated from base 1. Taken from the germline V gene (reference sequence), the CDR1 and CDR2 loops are DFQATT and SNEGSKA. From V the trimming removes 4 bases and from J it removes 8 bases, while the gene matches leave 13 bases of the junction unaccounted for.

Sequenced here: PBMCs, sampled before TCRalphabeta/CD19-depleted stem cell transplant. The V gene is TRBV20-1 and the J gene is TRBJ2-4; the central 14 bases match TRBD2. This TCR derives from a boy younger than two with Wiskott-Aldrich syndrome, due to receive a stem cell transplant. The nucleotide sequence is TGCAGTGCTATCGAAATGACTAGCGGGAGGGCCATAGACATTCAGTACTTC. It encodes CSAIEMTSGRAIDIQYF.